The clone carrying this TCR beta chain was observed a few times. Its target is not known. UMIs and sample barcodes were carried by the TCR alpha and TCR beta cDNA libraries that 5'RACE produced using constant-segment primers. TCRdb used MiXCR to reprocess the 5' RACE reads, holding one entry per CDR3 protein. This sample has approximately 430,000 distinct CDR3 sequences, with about 25% found just once. This sample is part of a study of T-cell memory formation after mild COVID-19. Overall study: TCR clusters largely stayed donor specific.

The CDR3 is 16 amino acids. Germline CDR1 and CDR2: SGDLS and YYNGEE. The V gene end was trimmed by 3 bases and the J gene end by 6 bases; junction bases not matched to a gene: 7. Study conclusions and caveats: Contracting clones, day 15 to 85, had balanced CD4/CD8, and later expanders favored CD4+.

Input material: PBMCs or a T cell subset sorted from them (not recorded which). The clonotype was recovered from an adult woman who had mild COVID-19 (a few samples of this study predate the infection). Cell type and time point are not known. This chain connects TRBV9 to TRBJ2-1; TRBD2 agrees at 12 bases. CDR3 sequence reads: CASSARLAGGPNEQFF. The CDR3 nucleotides are TGTGCCAGCAGCGCCCGCCTAGCGGGAGGGCCCAATGAGCAGTTCTTC.